These 27 T cell receptor beta chains originate from one sample sequenced in a study of shared clonotypes between healthy human individuals. Data came from immunoSEQ multiplex PCR; TCRdb stores just in-frame clones and leaves some out. Among under 850,000 clones listed, 85% to 95% were seen once. The naive CD8 subset, CD45RO-negative cells positively selected for CCR7, excluded terminally differentiated effector memory CD45RA+ cells. Sequenced sample: naive CD8+ T cells sorted from blood. Receptor source: a man aged 30 to 39 in good health.

The gene calls are TRBV7-9 and TRBJ2-3, with 7 bases lining up with TRBD2. Looked up from germline, CDR1 is SEHNR and CDR2 is FQNEAQ (reference sequence). This CDR3 has 15 amino acids. V lost 5 bases to trimming and J lost 3 bases; unmatched junction nucleotides: 8. The CDR3 sequence: CASSLRGGSTDTQYF. The CDR3 nucleotides are TGTGCCAGCAGCCTCCGGGGCGGGAGTACAGATACGCAGTATTTT.

This clone was seen a single time. V gene TRBV4-3 combines with J gene TRBJ2-1, with 7 nucleotides matching TRBD1. Germline CDR1 LGHNA, CDR2 YSLEER. This CDR3 comprises 15 residues. V shed 1 base, J shed 3 bases, and the junction held 3 bases outside the gene matches. The CDR3 coding sequence is TGCGCCAGCAGCCAAGGGACAGGTCTCTACAATGAGCAGTTCTTC. It yields the protein CASSQGTGLYNEQFF.

The chain carries TRBV6-6 and TRBJ1-2; 10 bases agree with TRBD1. V shed 6 bases and J 2 bases; nucleotides not matched to a gene: 3. CDR3 length equals 14 residues. Germline V gene lookup returns CDR1 MNHNY and CDR2 SVGAGI (reference sequence). The CDR3 nucleotides read TGTGCCAGCAGCTGGGACAGGGGAAACTATGGCTACACCTTC. Amino acids: CASSWDRGNYGYTF.

The rearrangement uses TRBV19 and TRBJ2-7; 13 positions agree with TRBD2. The CDR3 consists of 17 residues. Unmatched junction bases numbered 11, after V lost 6 bases and J lost 3 bases. Germline-derived CDR1 and CDR2 are LNHDA and SQIVND (reference sequence). The CDR3 loop is CASSHGLAGAMLYEQYF. The CDR3 DNA is TGTGCCAGTAGCCACGGACTAGCGGGAGCGATGCTCTACGAGCAGTACTTC. Drawing the rest from reference TRBV19 and TRBJ2-7, the complete variable domain is DGGITQSPKYLFRKEGQNVTLSCEQNLNHDAMYWYRQDPGQGLRLIYYSQIVNDFQKGDIAEGYSVSREKKESFPLTVTSAQKNPTAFYLCASSHGLAGAMLYEQYFGPGTRLTVT.

DNA for the CDR3: TGTGCCAGCAGCGTAGAGGGGACTAGCTTTAGTAGCGAGCAGTACTTC. Protein product: CASSVEGTSFSSEQYF. The chain recombines TRBV9 with TRBJ2-7; TRBD2 matches at 9 bases. V gave up 0 bases and J gave up 6 bases; unmatched junction bases: 10. CDR3 length: 16 amino acids. Looked up from germline, CDR1 is SGDLS and CDR2 is YYNGEE.

The DNA for the CDR3 is TGTGCCAGCAGTCGCAGGATGGATGAGCAGTTCTTC. It translates to CASSRRMDEQFF. This sequence joins TRBV27 and TRBJ2-1, with D hard to call. CDR1 and CDR2 (germline): MNHEY, SMNVEV (reference sequence). The CDR3 length is 12 residues. V lost 5 bases and J 8 bases, leaving 10 bases between the germline ends.

The chain links TRBV9 to TRBJ2-1; D remains unclear. There are 14 residues in the CDR3. Germline V CDR1 and CDR2: SGDLS, YYNGEE. Between the trimmed V and J ends, which lost 0 bases and 5 bases, there was a span of 9 bases. The CDR3, as DNA: TGTGCCAGCAGCGTAGCCAACAGAGACAATGAGCAGTTCTTC. As protein: CASSVANRDNEQFF.

This rearrangement joins TRBV7-6 to TRBJ2-1; 8 bases are shared with TRBD2. V lost 5 bases and J lost 8; bases outside the gene matches: 14. Germline-derived CDR1 and CDR2 are SGHVS and FNYEAQ. The CDR3 sequence is 16 residues long. DNA of the CDR3: TGTGCCAGCAGCGCCCCGGGCGGGAGGAATTGGGATGAGCAGTTCTTC. Its protein product is CASSAPGGRNWDEQFF.

This chain joins TRBV11-2 and TRBJ1-4; no clear D gene. This CDR3 is built from 13 residues. Per the germline V gene, CDR1 is SGHAT and CDR2 is FQNNGV. The germline V and J ends were trimmed by 3 bases and 7 bases, with 9 bases remaining between them. The CDR3 loop is CASSLRAGEKLFF. The DNA of the CDR3 is TGTGCCAGCAGCTTGCGCGCGGGTGAAAAACTGTTTTTT.

This chain uses TRBV19 with TRBJ2-3; no firm D call. The CDR3 extends over 15 amino acids. The germline gives CDR1 LNHDA, CDR2 SQIVND (reference sequence). With 3 bases removed from V and 0 bases from J, the gap between germline ends came to 10 bases. CDR3 residues: CASSISWASTDTQYF. CDR3 sequence (DNA): TGTGCCAGTAGTATCTCCTGGGCCAGCACAGATACGCAGTATTTT.

The chain combines TRBV11-3 with TRBJ2-1, with D maybe TRBD1 (5 bases). The length of the CDR3 is 15 residues. The V end lost 5 bases, the J end lost 8 bases, and 19 bases lay between the germline ends. The germline CDR1 and CDR2 sequences are SGHNT and YENEEA. Here the CDR3 reads CASSPRDEGRDEQFF. The CDR3 bases are TGTGCCAGCAGCCCCAGGGATGAAGGAAGGGATGAGCAGTTCTTC. The variable domain in full, completed from reference TRBV11-3 and TRBJ2-1, reads EAGVVQSPRYKIIEKKQPVAFWCNPISGHNTLYWYLQNLGQGPELLIRYENEEAVDDSQLPKDRFSAERLKGVDSTLKIQPAELGDSAVYLCASSPRDEGRDEQFFGPGTRLTVL.

V is TRBV7-9 and J is TRBJ2-1, with D tentatively TRBD1 (6 bases). Germline loops: CDR1 SEHNR, CDR2 FQNEAQ (reference sequence). CDR3 length: 15 amino acids. V lost 6 bases, J lost 2 bases, and 14 bases lay in between. CDR3 DNA: TGTGCCAGCAGGGCCCCGGACAGTACCTACAATGAGCAGTTCTTC. Its translation: CASRAPDSTYNEQFF.

J is TRBJ2-3 and V is TRBV11-3, with 8 bases lining up with TRBD2. From germline, CDR1 is SGHNT and CDR2 YENEEA. This CDR3 has 14 residues. J lost 3 bases, V lost 5 bases, and 4 bases had no gene match. Here the CDR3 DNA reads TGTGCCAGCAGCCACAGCGGGAGTACAGATACGCAGTATTTT. It yields the protein CASSHSGSTDTQYF.

The chain couples TRBV9 to TRBJ2-1, with D perhaps matching TRBD2 (6 bases). Trimming pared 1 base from V and 8 bases from J, leaving 13 bases between. The CDR3 runs 14 residues. Germline V CDR1 and CDR2: SGDLS, YYNGEE. The CDR3: CASSVLAGSHEQFF. The CDR3 DNA is TGTGCCAGCAGCGTACTTGCGGGGAGTCATGAGCAGTTCTTC.

This chain joins TRBV21-1 and TRBJ1-3. TRBV21-1 is tagged as a pseudogene. The length of the CDR3 is 11 residues. The CDR3 loop reads CASSRENTIYF. The CDR3 region has the DNA TGTGCCAGCAGCAGGGAAAACACCATATATTTT.

The sample holds one count of this clone. The J gene is TRBJ2-1, the V gene TRBV28; D possibly corresponds to TRBD2 (6 bases). The CDR3 extends over 14 amino acids. Trimming shortened V by 7 bases and J by 4 bases, and 14 bases separated the two germline ends. Looked up from germline, CDR1 is MDHEN and CDR2 is SYDVKM. CDR3 sequence reads: CASNGASVYNEQFF. Written as DNA, the CDR3 is TGTGCCAGCAATGGTGCTAGCGTATACAATGAGCAGTTCTTC.

A few counts support this clone. This chain connects TRBV7-8 to TRBJ2-1; TRBD2 is a possible D gene (6 bases). Looked up from germline, CDR1 is SGHVS and CDR2 is FQNEAQ. Trimming shortened V by 1 base and J by 4 bases, and 17 bases separated the two germline ends. The CDR3 extends over 17 amino acids. The CDR3 DNA sequence: TGTGCCAGCAGCTTAGGAATTATGGGGGAGGCATACAATGAGCAGTTCTTC. It translates to CASSLGIMGEAYNEQFF.

The chain joins TRBV7-9 to TRBJ2-1; D possibly uses TRBD1 or TRBD2 (5 bases each). Germline V gene sequence: CDR1 SEHNR, CDR2 FQNEAQ (reference sequence). This CDR3 region has 13 residues. The V end was cut by 5 bases, the J end by 8 bases, with 13 bases between. The CDR3 bases are TGTGCCAGCAGCCGACTACTGGGGGATGAGCAGTTCTTC. Its translation is CASSRLLGDEQFF.

This rearrangement joins TRBV7-9 to TRBJ2-3, with 7 nucleotides matching TRBD1. The germline CDR1 and CDR2 sequences are SEHNR and FQNEAQ (reference sequence). J lost 9 bases, V lost 5 bases, and 5 bases had no gene match. This CDR3 is 12 amino acids long. The CDR3, as DNA: TGTGCCAGCAGCACAGGGGTCGAAACGCAGTATTTT. It translates to CASSTGVETQYF.

The V and J genes are TRBV6-1 and TRBJ2-2; TRBD2 is a possible D gene (5 bases). Germline CDR1 reads MNHNS; CDR2 reads SASEGT. Trimming took 4 bases from V and 5 from J, leaving 8 bases between them. The CDR3 has 13 amino acids. CDR3 nucleotide sequence: TGTGCCAGCAGTGCCCGGGGTACCGGGGAGCTGTTTTTT. It codes for CASSARGTGELFF.

The V and J genes are TRBV5-8 and TRBJ2-1, with TRBD2 identical over 14 bases. This CDR3 comprises 15 residues. V shed 4 bases and J 6 bases; nucleotides not matched to a gene: 3. Germline V gives CDR1 SGHTS, CDR2 YDEGEE. CDR3 amino acids: CASSVGLAGGNEQFF. The DNA of the CDR3 is TGTGCCAGCAGCGTAGGACTAGCGGGAGGCAATGAGCAGTTCTTC. Looking up the rest from reference TRBV5-8 and TRBJ2-1 gives the full variable domain: EAGVTQSPTHLIKTRGQQATLRCSPISGHTSVYWYQQALGLGLQFLLWYDEGEERNRGNFPPRFSGRQFPNYSSELNVNALELEDSALYLCASSVGLAGGNEQFFGPGTRLTVL.

This clone was seen once. This sequence joins TRBV9 and TRBJ2-5; D is ambiguous. The DNA matches TRBJ2-7 better at its end, which makes the J call doubtful. This CDR3 has 14 amino acids. Germline values: CDR1 SGDLS, CDR2 YYNGEE. Here the CDR3 DNA reads TGTGCCAGCAGCCCCGAGTCAAGGGACTACGAGCAGTACTTC. It yields the protein CASSPESRDYEQYF.

V and J are TRBV5-1 and TRBJ1-2, with TRBD1 identical over 8 bases. Germline lookup yields CDR1 SGHRS and CDR2 YFSETQ. The CDR3 has 14 residues. With 0 bases clipped from V and 4 bases from J, the junction kept 2 bases outside the gene matches. The CDR3 DNA reads as TGCGCCAGCAGCTTGGGGGGGACAGGCTATGGCTACACCTTC. This encodes CASSLGGTGYGYTF.

The chain couples TRBV28 to TRBJ1-2; a weak D match, TRBD1 (6 bases). Looked up from germline, CDR1 is MDHEN and CDR2 is SYDVKM. This CDR3 has 16 amino acids. Between the trimmed V and J ends, which lost 5 bases and 0 bases, there was a span of 16 bases. The CDR3, as DNA: TGTGCCAGCAGTCCCACCGGGCAGGGGCCTAACTATGGCTACACCTTC. The encoded protein is CASSPTGQGPNYGYTF.

J is TRBJ2-7 and V is TRBV5-1; 10 bases map to TRBD1. The CDR3 is 18 residues long. V shed 2 bases, J shed 7 bases, and the junction held 18 bases outside the gene matches. Germline CDR1 and CDR2: SGHRS and YFSETQ. This chain's CDR3 is CASSLRGPGQGVPTEQYF. The CDR3 coding sequence is TGCGCCAGCAGCTTAAGGGGGCCCGGACAGGGGGTCCCCACGGAGCAGTACTTC.

This clone was seen a handful of times. One junction end does not reproduce the germline sequence, and a read error may be involved. This chain uses TRBV5-6 with TRBJ2-1; D remains ambiguous. This CDR3 spans 11 amino acids. In germline, CDR1 is SGHDT, CDR2 YYEEEE. CDR3 region: CASSFSHEQFF. The CDR3 DNA reads TGTGCTAGCAGCTTTTCTCATGAGCAGTTCTTC. The full variable domain, with the rest looked up from reference TRBV5-6 and TRBJ2-1, is DAGVTQSPTHLIKTRGQQVTLRCSPKSGHDTVSWYQQALGQGPQFIFQYYEEEERQRGNFPDRFSGHQFPNYSSELNVNALLLGDSALYLCASSFSHEQFFGPGTRLTVL.

This clone was detected only once. The genes are TRBV6-5 and TRBJ1-2; D is unresolved. The CDR3 runs 13 residues. Germline V lookup: CDR1 MNHEY, CDR2 SVGAGI. V lost 4 bases, J lost 1 base, and 7 bases lay in between. The CDR3 DNA reads as TGTGCCAGCAGTTCACAGTATAACTATGGCTACACCTTC. It yields the protein CASSSQYNYGYTF.